Presented here are 29 T cell receptor beta chains from one specimen sequenced in a study of blood T cells in healthy people across ages (dated by TCRdb to about 2015). The library was prepared using 5' RACE. This sample was sequenced with an Illumina HiSeq 2500. A second about 7 to 11 cycle PCR used a sample-barcoded 5' primer and a J-beta primer mix. TCRdb passed the public sequencing reads through fastp at Q25 and MiXCR, retaining productive beta sequences. Rows matching on CDR3 protein sequence are summarized as one entry with the most common DNA and genes. Counted in this sample were roughly 410,000 distinct CDR3 sequences; 50% to 60% of them appeared once. The ten largest make up 45% to 60% of the sample. Sequenced sample: blood. Source of these receptors: a man aged 55 to 70 in good health.

The chain recombines TRBV20-1 with TRBJ2-4, with D possibly TRBD1 on 5 matching bases. Germline lookup yields CDR1 DFQATT and CDR2 SNEGSKA (reference sequence). This CDR3 region has 16 residues. Trimming cost V 0 bases and J 0 bases, with 12 bases left between them. The CDR3 loop is CSARDSGPGAKNIQYF. CDR3 nucleotide sequence: TGCAGTGCTAGAGATTCAGGGCCGGGAGCCAAAAACATTCAGTACTTC.

The V and J genes are TRBV7-2 and TRBJ1-2, with 8 bases matching TRBD1. The CDR3 length is 14 residues. CDR1 is SGHTA and CDR2 is FQGNSA in the germline V gene. Trimming took 7 bases from V and 8 from J; bases not matched to a gene: 12. CDR3: CASNNRGKEPGYTF. The CDR3 DNA reads TGTGCCAGCAACAACAGGGGGAAAGAGCCGGGCTACACCTTC.

This chain links TRBV28 with TRBJ1-1; D not certain. The CDR3 loop spans 12 amino acids. The germline V gene has CDR1 MDHEN and CDR2 SYDVKM. Trimming stripped 6 bases from V and 8 bases from J, with 13 bases between. The CDR3 coding sequence is TGTGCCAGCAGCGGGAGGCCCGACGAAGCTTTCTTT. It translates to CASSGRPDEAFF.

The V and J genes are TRBV27 and TRBJ1-5; TRBD1 is a possible D gene (5 bases). This CDR3 has 18 residues. Between the trimmed V and J ends, which lost 5 bases and 4 bases, there was a span of 24 bases. Germline CDR1 MNHEY, CDR2 SMNVEV (reference sequence). CDR3 DNA: TGTGCCAGCAGTCTTTTCGGGGTGGGGCTTCAGACGAATCAGCCCCAGCATTTT. Translation gives CASSLFGVGLQTNQPQHF.

This chain joins TRBV18 and TRBJ1-2; possibly TRBD1 for D (5 bases). Germline V lookup: CDR1 KGHSH, CDR2 LQKENI. The CDR3 runs to 15 residues. Trimming stripped 0 bases from V and 2 bases from J, with 10 bases between. The CDR3: CASSPPAGLNYGYTF. The DNA for the CDR3 is TGTGCCAGCTCACCACCGGCGGGGCTGAACTATGGCTACACCTTC.

The chain joins TRBV20-1 to TRBJ2-1; maybe TRBD2 (6 bases). The CDR3 runs to 16 residues. Germline lookup yields CDR1 DFQATT and CDR2 SNEGSKA (reference sequence). Trimming took 1 base from V and 8 from J, leaving 21 bases between them. CDR3 residues: CSARGPGLTTVHEQFF. In DNA form, the CDR3 reads TGCAGTGCTAGAGGCCCGGGACTCACGACAGTGCATGAGCAGTTCTTC.

The chain uses TRBV6-2 or TRBV6-3 and TRBJ1-2; D gene ambiguous. V lost 0 bases and J lost 3, with 8 bases in between. The CDR3 is 14 amino acids. Germline loops: CDR1 MNHEY, CDR2 SVGEGT. This CDR3 is CASSYSPTYYGYTF. The CDR3, as DNA: TGTGCCAGCAGTTACTCGCCCACCTACTATGGCTACACCTTC.

The chain couples TRBV20-1 to TRBJ2-1; no clear D gene. The V end was cut by 3 bases, the J end by 7 bases, with 7 bases between. The CDR3 totals 11 residues. Germline V CDR1 and CDR2: DFQATT, SNEGSKA (reference sequence). The CDR3 DNA reads TGCAGTGCTAGGTTTATTAATGAGCAGTTCTTC. It yields the protein CSARFINEQFF.

A note on this clonotype: This could be a read error, since a much larger clone is one nucleotide away. The rearrangement uses TRBV7-2 and TRBJ2-3; D is tentatively TRBD1 or TRBD2 (7 bases each). The V gene lost 8 bases and the J gene lost 11 bases, with 23 bases spanning the gap. This CDR3 comprises 14 residues. Per the germline V gene, CDR1 is SGHTA and CDR2 is FQGNSA. CDR3 sequence reads: CASGHGRGGTQQYF. CDR3 coding DNA: TGTGCCAGCGGCCACGGCAGGGGGGGGACACAGCAGTATTTT.

This clonotype has more than one count but fewer than ten. The chain is built from TRBV29-1 and TRBJ1-2; a weak D match, TRBD1 (6 bases). With 6 bases removed from V and 3 bases from J, the gap between germline ends came to 23 bases. The CDR3 has 16 amino acids. Germline V gene sequence: CDR1 SQVTM, CDR2 ANQGSEA. Written as DNA, the CDR3 is TGCAGCGTCCTAATTCTAATACAGGGCAGCGACTATGGCTACACCTTC. Amino acids: CSVLILIQGSDYGYTF. Supplemented by reference TRBV29-1 and TRBJ1-2, the full variable domain reads SAVISQKPSRDICQRGTSLTIQCQVDSQVTMMFWYRQQPGQSLTLIATANQGSEATYESGFVIDKFPISRPNLTFSTLTVSNMSPEDSSIYLCSVLILIQGSDYGYTFGSGTRLTVV.

This clonotype was found a few times. The chain links TRBV9 to TRBJ2-1, with D possibly matching TRBD2 (6 bases). The last part of the DNA fits TRBJ2-7 better; the J call may be wrong. Germline CDR1 is SGDLS and CDR2 is YYNGEE. The CDR3 covers 15 residues. The CDR3 DNA follows: TGTGCCAGCAGCGTAGATGGAGGGGCCTACAATGAGCAGTACTTC. This codes for CASSVDGGAYNEQYF.

Turning to this clonotype: A much larger clone is a single base away; this may be a read error. The rearrangement links TRBV12-3 or TRBV12-4 to TRBJ2-3; D uncertain. The CDR3 is made up of 13 amino acids. V was pared by 3 bases and J by 10 bases, with 14 bases between. The CDR3 loop is CASSLLRPDAQYF. The CDR3 nucleotides read TGTGCCAGCAGTTTGCTTCGGCCGGATGCGCAGTATTTT.

Only a few counts were recorded for this clonotype. The chain uses TRBV6-2 or TRBV6-3 and TRBJ2-7, with 13 positions matching TRBD2. The J call may not be correct, given that the DNA end is closer to TRBJ2-5. Germline assignment: CDR1 MNHEY and CDR2 SVGEGT. There are 17 residues in the CDR3. This CDR3 reads CASSYEAGLAGRETQYF. CDR3 in DNA: TGTGCCAGCAGTTACGAGGCGGGACTAGCGGGAAGAGAGACCCAGTACTTC.

This chain links TRBV24-1 with TRBJ2-3; 8 bases agree with TRBD1. Germline V gene data show CDR1 as KGHDR and CDR2 as SFDVKD. V lost 4 bases and J lost 2; bases outside the gene matches: 7. CDR3 length equals 16 residues. The DNA for the CDR3 is TGTGCCACCAGTGAGTCAGGGGGCGCGGACACAGATACGCAGTATTTT. This encodes CATSESGGADTDTQYF.

A word on this clonotype: A read error may be the cause here, since a much bigger clone is one base away. The gene calls are TRBV7-2 and TRBJ2-4; 7 bases are shared with TRBD1. This CDR3 region has 16 residues. The V gene's germline CDR1 is SGHTA and CDR2 FQGNSA. The CDR3 reads CANSLGGRGFGNIQYF. DNA of the CDR3: TGTGCCAACAGCTTAGGGGGCAGGGGTTTCGGAAACATTCAGTACTTC.

This clonotype was seen a handful of times. The chain couples TRBV4-3 to TRBJ1-6; D call uncertain. The length of the CDR3 is 13 residues. Germline CDR1 reads LGHNA; CDR2 reads YSLEER. V gave up 0 bases and J gave up 9 bases, with 6 bases separating them. CDR3 residues: CASSQDKFSPLHF. The CDR3 nucleotides are TGCGCCAGCAGCCAAGATAAGTTTTCACCCCTCCACTTT.

This clonotype was observed a handful of times. This sequence joins TRBV20-1 and TRBJ2-4; D might be TRBD2 (5 bases). Gene TRBJ2-7 matches the end of the DNA better, so the J call may be wrong. The CDR3 is 11 residues long. Germline assignment: CDR1 DFQATT and CDR2 SNEGSKA (reference sequence). The CDR3 region is CSARDLYEQYF. The CDR3 DNA follows: TGCAGTGCTCGGGATCTTTACGAGCAGTACTTC.

The chain links TRBV6-2 or TRBV6-3 to TRBJ2-7; a weak D match, TRBD2 (5 bases). The CDR3 covers 15 residues. Germline V CDR1 and CDR2: MNHEY, SVGEGT. Trimming removed 0 bases at V and 1 base at J, with 10 bases between. The CDR3 protein is CASSYSGAPSYEQYF. The CDR3 coding sequence is TGTGCCAGCAGTTACTCGGGAGCACCTTCCTACGAGCAGTACTTC.

The chain recombines TRBV20-1 with TRBJ2-1; 7 bases map to TRBD2. Unmatched junction bases numbered 3, after V lost 3 bases and J lost 4 bases. The CDR3 has 13 residues. In germline, CDR1 is DFQATT, CDR2 SNEGSKA (reference sequence). This CDR3 is CSASGGRYNEQFF. CDR3 bases: TGCAGTGCTAGCGGGGGGAGGTACAATGAGCAGTTCTTC.

The chain's CDR3 is CSASPTPGLASETQYF. The CDR3 DNA is TGCAGTGCTAGCCCCACCCCGGGACTAGCGTCAGAGACCCAGTACTTC. The chain combines TRBV20-1 with TRBJ2-7, with 10 bases aligning to TRBD2. The tail of the sequence fits TRBJ2-5 better, so the J call may be wrong. This CDR3 spans 16 amino acids. Germline lookup yields CDR1 DFQATT and CDR2 SNEGSKA (reference sequence).

This clonotype occurred a few times. V is TRBV10-3 and J is TRBJ2-5, with D perhaps TRBD2 (6 bases). CDR1 and CDR2 (germline): ENHRY, SYGVKD. This CDR3 comprises 13 residues. The V end was cut by 8 bases, the J end by 2 bases, with 12 bases between. The CDR3 here is CAIQGGTQETQYF. DNA for the CDR3: TGTGCCATCCAAGGCGGGACTCAAGAGACCCAGTACTTC.

In this sample, this clonotype turned up a few times. The genes are TRBV29-1 and TRBJ1-2; perhaps TRBD1 as D (5 bases). This CDR3 has 15 amino acids. The ends were cut back, 0 bases at V and 0 bases at J, with 11 bases in the middle. CDR1 SQVTM and CDR2 ANQGSEA come from the germline V gene. This chain's CDR3 is CSVEDRGRANYGYTF. In DNA, the CDR3 is TGCAGCGTTGAAGATCGTGGCAGGGCTAACTATGGCTACACCTTC.

V and J are TRBV2 and TRBJ2-3; 9 bases fit TRBD2. CDR3 size: 16 residues. Looked up from germline, CDR1 is SNHLY and CDR2 is FYNNEI. After removal of 8 bases from V and 5 bases from J, the junction contained 14 bases not matched to a gene. The CDR3 DNA follows: TGTGCCAGCCGGGCGCGGGAGGGCCGGGGAGGAGATACGCAGTATTTT. Protein product: CASRAREGRGGDTQYF.

The chain is built from TRBV13 and TRBJ2-1; 7 bases fit TRBD1. The J call is uncertain, as TRBJ2-7 better fits the DNA end. The CDR3 loop spans 15 amino acids. CDR1 and CDR2 (germline): PRHDT, FYEKMQ (reference sequence). The CDR3, as DNA: TGTGCCAGCAGACAAAACAGGGGATGGCACAATGAGCAGTACTTC. It yields the protein CASRQNRGWHNEQYF.

V is TRBV20-1 and J is TRBJ2-1; 8 positions agree with TRBD2. V dropped 3 bases and J dropped 12; count of bases not matched to a gene: 16. The CDR3 spans 15 residues. From germline, CDR1 is DFQATT and CDR2 SNEGSKA (reference sequence). CDR3 sequence (DNA): TGCAGTGCTAGCCACCCCCCGGGGGGGATTTCTGTGCAGTTCTTC. This encodes CSASHPPGGISVQFF.

This clonotype was detected ten times or more. A single base separates this from a much larger clone, so it may be a read error. The gene calls are TRBV14 and TRBJ1-6; D perhaps matches TRBD1 (5 bases). V lost 1 base and J lost 5, with 9 bases in between. Per germline, CDR1 SGHDN and CDR2 FVKESK. The CDR3 has 15 residues. CDR3 bases: TGTGCCAGCAGCCAAGTGGGGGGAGATAATTCACCCCTCCACTTT. This gives the protein CASSQVGGDNSPLHF.

The V and J genes are TRBV20-1 and TRBJ1-5; a possible D gene is TRBD1 (5 bases). This CDR3 comprises 14 residues. Trimming took off 0 bases at V and 6 bases at J, with 12 bases between the two ends. CDR1 and CDR2 from the germline V gene are DFQATT and SNEGSKA (reference sequence). In DNA form, the CDR3 reads TGCAGTGCTAGAGATCAGGGAAGGGGTCAGCCCCAGCATTTT. Translated: CSARDQGRGQPQHF.

The J gene is TRBJ1-2, the V gene TRBV2; D gene unclear. The CDR3 extends over 13 amino acids. V shed 0 bases and J shed 8 bases, with 10 bases lying between them. Per germline, CDR1 SNHLY and CDR2 FYNNEI. The CDR3 loop is CASSEAQDYGYTF. The CDR3 bases are TGTGCCAGCAGTGAAGCTCAGGATTACGGCTACACCTTC.

The chain is built from TRBV20-1 and TRBJ1-2, with 9 bases fitting TRBD1. CDR3 size: 12 residues. J was trimmed by 8 bases and V by 5 bases; bases with no gene match: 6. Germline V gene lookup returns CDR1 DFQATT and CDR2 SNEGSKA (reference sequence). CDR3: CSAGTGSWGYTF. The CDR3 bases are TGCAGTGCTGGGACAGGGTCTTGGGGCTACACCTTC.